Listed here are 28 T cell receptor beta chains from one sample, sequenced in a study of T cells in Graves' hyperthyroidism and ophthalmopathy. Using RNA transcripts as the source, TCR beta CDR3 regions were amplified. The study used the HTBI primer set for a first-round RT-PCR of the TCR CDR3. TCRdb reanalysed the multiplex PCR reads using MiXCR and keeps one entry per CDR3 protein. The table has roughly 550,000 distinct CDR3 sequences, around 16% seen once. Sequencing used blood. The receptor set was obtained from a woman aged 30 to 39 with Graves' ophthalmopathy.

The chain joins TRBV3-1 to TRBJ2-7, with unresolved D. Trimming removed 4 bases from V and 7 bases from J, with 14 bases in between. The CDR3 totals 13 residues. In germline, CDR1 is LGHDT, CDR2 YNNKEL (reference sequence). CDR3 DNA sequence: TGTGCCAGCAGCCCCTACGTCGGACCTGAGCAGTACTTC. The encoded protein is CASSPYVGPEQYF.

Points on this clonotype: This sequence may be a read error, since a much larger clone differs from it by one base. V usage is TRBV2 and J usage is TRBJ2-1; D possibly corresponds to TRBD2 (5 bases). V was pared by 2 bases and J by 7 bases, with 9 bases between. Germline-derived CDR1 and CDR2 are SNHLY and FYNNEI. The CDR3 has 13 residues. CDR3 residues: CASSEPRDNEQFF. CDR3 DNA sequence: TGTGCCAGCAGTGAACCCCGGGATAATGAGCAGTTCTTC.

This clonotype was recorded a few times. One base away lies a much larger clone, so this may be a sequencing read error. This chain links TRBV30 with TRBJ1-1; D might be TRBD1 (5 bases). The CDR3 is 14 residues long. Germline V gene sequence: CDR1 GTSNPN, CDR2 SVGIG (reference sequence). DNA of the CDR3: TGTGCCTGGAGACCCCTGGGGGGGAACACTGTAGCTTTCTTT. Translation: CAWRPLGGNTVAFF.

At least ten counts were recorded for this clonotype. The chain couples TRBV30 to TRBJ2-7, with 9 bases lining up with TRBD2. CDR3 length: 15 amino acids. Germline CDR1 is GTSNPN and CDR2 is SVGIG (reference sequence). V lost 2 bases to trimming and J lost 2 bases; unmatched junction nucleotides: 7. DNA for the CDR3: TGTGCCTGGAGTAACGCGGGAGGGCTCCCCTACGAGCAGTACTTC. Its protein is CAWSNAGGLPYEQYF.

This clonotype has a count of ten or more. A read error is possible here, since a much larger clone lies one base away. This sequence joins TRBV5-6 and TRBJ1-1; 7 bases are a match to TRBD1. CDR1 is SGHDT and CDR2 is YYEEEE in the germline V gene. V lost 2 bases, J lost 4 bases, and 2 bases stayed unmatched. This CDR3 contains 13 residues. The CDR3 protein is CASSLQGSTEAFF. The CDR3 coding sequence is TGTGCCAGCAGCTTACAGGGGAGCACTGAAGCTTTCTTT.

This clonotype came up a few times. The rearrangement joins TRBV9 to TRBJ2-5; tentatively, D is TRBD2 (5 bases). The CDR3 is 14 residues long. Trimming shortened V by 3 bases and J by 9 bases, and 18 bases separated the two germline ends. Germline CDR1 is SGDLS and CDR2 is YYNGEE. CDR3 sequence reads: CASSEIVGFGAQYF. The CDR3 DNA sequence: TGTGCCAGCAGCGAAATAGTGGGGTTCGGGGCCCAGTACTTC.

About this clonotype itself: Being one base from a much bigger clone, this may be a read error. This chain's CDR3 is CVSSPADVTDTQYF. CDR3 bases: TGTGTCAGCAGCCCGGCAGACGTCACAGATACGCAGTATTTT. The chain employs TRBV12-3 or TRBV12-4 and TRBJ2-3; D gene unclear. The CDR3 runs 14 residues.

This clonotype was recorded many times. The rearrangement links TRBV20-1 to TRBJ1-1; D may be TRBD1 (6 bases). V was shortened by 5 bases and J by 8 bases, with 15 bases between the two germline ends. Germline V gene sequence: CDR1 DFQATT, CDR2 SNEGSKA (reference sequence). This CDR3 is built from 12 residues. CDR3 sequence: CSARFLTGEAFF. The CDR3 bases are TGCAGTGCTCGATTTCTGACAGGCGAAGCTTTCTTT.

The table lists this clonotype with many counts. The chain employs TRBV6-1 and TRBJ1-6; D gene ambiguous. The CDR3 has 14 amino acids. Trimming took 5 bases from V and 10 from J, leaving 15 bases between them. CDR1 is MNHNS and CDR2 is SASEGT in the germline V gene. In DNA, the CDR3 is TGTGCCAGCAGTCTCGGGGATGTATACTCACCCCTCCACTTT. Its translation is CASSLGDVYSPLHF.

There are many counts of this clonotype. The gene calls are TRBV19 and TRBJ2-1; D gene ambiguous. Germline V lookup: CDR1 LNHDA, CDR2 SQIVND (reference sequence). The CDR3 is 14 amino acids. V lost 6 bases and J lost 0, with 9 bases in between. The CDR3 DNA sequence: TGTGCCAGTAGCCCCAAAGGCTCCTACAATGAGCAGTTCTTC. Protein product: CASSPKGSYNEQFF. The whole variable domain, filled in from reference TRBV19 and TRBJ2-1, reads DGGITQSPKYLFRKEGQNVTLSCEQNLNHDAMYWYRQDPGQGLRLIYYSQIVNDFQKGDIAEGYSVSREKKESFPLTVTSAQKNPTAFYLCASSPKGSYNEQFFGPGTRLTVL.

In the case of this clonotype: Being one base from a much bigger clone, this may be a read error. This chain joins TRBV7-9 and TRBJ2-2, with a possible D match to TRBD2 (6 bases). CDR1 is SEHNR and CDR2 is FQNEAQ in the germline V gene (reference sequence). This CDR3 is built from 17 residues. DNA for the CDR3: TGTGCCAGCAGCCTATCCCCTCTAGCTGCCGAATCCGGGGGGCTGTTTTTT. It yields the protein CASSLSPLAAESGGLFF.

This chain joins TRBV27 and TRBJ1-2; D might be TRBD1 (6 bases). The CDR3 spans 14 residues. V lost 6 bases and J 7 bases, leaving 18 bases between the germline ends. Germline CDR1 MNHEY, CDR2 SMNVEV (reference sequence). The CDR3 here is CASSQQGGRGGYTF. CDR3 bases: TGTGCCAGCAGCCAACAGGGTGGAAGGGGTGGCTACACCTTC.

As regards this clonotype: This may be a read error, as it is one base from a much larger clone. The rearrangement links TRBV5-6 to TRBJ2-7; D is undetermined. From germline, CDR1 is SGHDT and CDR2 YYEEEE. The CDR3 runs 13 residues. V was cut by 3 bases and J by 7 bases, with 14 bases left in between. In nucleotides, the CDR3 is TGTGCCAGCAGCTACGGCCAGCCGAGGGAGCAGTACTTC. The encoded protein is CASSYGQPREQYF. Filled out from reference TRBV5-6 and TRBJ2-7, the complete variable domain reads DAGVTQSPTHLIKTRGQQVTLRCSPKSGHDTVSWYQQALGQGPQFIFQYYEEEERQRGNFPDRFSGHQFPNYSSELNVNALLLGDSALYLCASSYGQPREQYFGPGTRLTVT.

This clonotype showed up just a few times. The chain carries TRBV11-2 and TRBJ2-4; 9 bases line up with TRBD1. The junction had 11 bases not matched to a gene; V was cut back by 2 bases and J by 12 bases. CDR3 length: 15 amino acids. Germline V gives CDR1 SGHAT, CDR2 FQNNGV. CDR3 sequence (DNA): TGTGCCAGCAGCTTATCACCGGGACAGGGTAGGACTCAGTACTTC. Residues: CASSLSPGQGRTQYF.

This clonotype was observed a few times. The chain has TRBV11-1 and TRBJ1-2, with 9 bases matching TRBD1. This CDR3 spans 14 amino acids. V lost 5 bases and J lost 8; bases outside the gene matches: 9. CDR1 and CDR2 from the germline V gene are SGHAT and FQDESV (reference sequence). The chain's CDR3 is CASSAGQGPLGYTF. The CDR3, as DNA: TGTGCCAGCAGCGCGGGACAGGGCCCTTTGGGCTACACCTTC.

The V call is TRBV20-1, the J call TRBJ2-1; D gene ambiguous. Trimming took 6 bases from V and 8 from J, leaving 5 bases between them. Per the germline V gene, CDR1 is DFQATT and CDR2 is SNEGSKA (reference sequence). This CDR3 has 9 amino acids. CDR3 loop: CSAPYEQFF. The CDR3 DNA is TGCAGTGCCCCCTATGAGCAGTTCTTC.

This clonotype was detected a few times. The J gene is TRBJ1-5, the V gene TRBV28, with D perhaps TRBD1 (5 bases). This CDR3 region has 12 residues. V gave up 3 bases and J gave up 9 bases, with 9 bases separating them. The germline V gene has CDR1 MDHEN and CDR2 SYDVKM. The CDR3 region has the DNA TGTGCCAGCAGTTTCCAGGGTCTGCCCCAGCATTTT. Its translation is CASSFQGLPQHF.

This clonotype was recorded a few times. The rearrangement uses TRBV11-2 and TRBJ2-2; TRBD2 is a possible D gene (6 bases). This CDR3 region has 15 residues. Germline V gene sequence: CDR1 SGHAT, CDR2 FQNNGV. Trimming removed 4 bases from V and 6 bases from J, with 15 bases in between. CDR3 sequence (DNA): TGTGCCAGCAGCTCCTTAGTAGGCGGGGCCGGGGAGCTGTTTTTT. Its translation is CASSSLVGGAGELFF.

This clonotype was counted many times. The V call is TRBV7-9, the J call TRBJ1-5; D is uncertain. Germline CDR1 and CDR2: SEHNR and FQNEAQ (reference sequence). Trimming removed 5 bases from V and 4 bases from J, with 12 bases in between. The length of the CDR3 is 14 residues. CDR3 nucleotides: TGTGCCAGCAGCCTAGAGGGCACTAATCAGCCCCAGCATTTT. This gives the protein CASSLEGTNQPQHF.

This clonotype was seen repeatedly, ten times or more. The gene calls are TRBV20-1 and TRBJ2-3; perhaps D is TRBD1 or TRBD2 (5 bases each). V was shortened by 0 bases and J by 7 bases, with 14 bases between the two germline ends. This CDR3 has 14 amino acids. Germline CDR1 and CDR2: DFQATT and SNEGSKA (reference sequence). The CDR3 loop is CSARDEGRSYTQYF. CDR3 DNA sequence: TGCAGTGCTAGAGATGAGGGGAGATCATATACGCAGTATTTT.

This sequence joins TRBV9 and TRBJ2-7; D tentatively reads TRBD1 or TRBD2 (5 bases each). This CDR3 is 12 amino acids long. Germline V gives CDR1 SGDLS, CDR2 YYNGEE. Deletions cut 5 bases from V and 1 base from J, with 7 bases between. CDR3 coding DNA: TGTGCCAGCAGGGGGGAATCCTACGAGCAGTACTTC. Its translation: CASRGESYEQYF. Full variable domain (remainder filled in from reference TRBV9 and TRBJ2-7): DSGVTQTPKHLITATGQRVTLRCSPRSGDLSVYWYQQSLDQGLQFLIQYYNGEERAKGNILERFSAQQFPDLHSELNLSSLELGDSALYFCASRGESYEQYFGPGTRLTVT.

This clonotype was observed at least ten times. The genes are TRBV27 and TRBJ2-7; D could derive from TRBD1 or TRBD2 (7 bases each). This CDR3 has 16 residues. Germline assignment: CDR1 MNHEY and CDR2 SMNVEV (reference sequence). Trimming took off 7 bases at V and 6 bases at J, with 25 bases between the two ends. CDR3 nucleotide sequence: TGTGCCAGCAATCCCTATCCGGGTGGCAGGGGGGGCGAGCAGTACTTC. This codes for CASNPYPGGRGGEQYF.

This clonotype was observed a handful of times. V and J are TRBV5-1 and TRBJ2-2, with 8 bases aligning to TRBD2. Germline CDR1 reads SGHRS; CDR2 reads YFSETQ. The CDR3 length is 16 residues. Trimming at V came to 9 bases and at J to 1 base, leaving 11 bases not matched to a gene. The CDR3 here is CATSGQAGVNTGELFF. The CDR3 DNA is TGCGCCACCTCCGGCCAAGCGGGAGTGAACACCGGGGAGCTGTTTTTT.

V usage is TRBV20-1 and J usage is TRBJ2-6; perhaps TRBD1 as D (6 bases). Trimming removed 7 bases from V and 4 bases from J, with 20 bases in between. This CDR3 is built from 16 residues. Germline values: CDR1 DFQATT, CDR2 SNEGSKA (reference sequence). The CDR3 reads CSGFEGGVTGANVLTF. The DNA of the CDR3 is TGCAGTGGGTTTGAAGGGGGTGTCACCGGGGCCAACGTCCTGACTTTC.

This clonotype was counted a few times. The V gene is TRBV6-5, the J gene TRBJ1-2; D gene uncertain. CDR1 and CDR2 (germline): MNHEY, SVGAGI. The V end was cut by 6 bases, the J end by 4 bases, with 15 bases between. The CDR3 has 14 amino acids. The CDR3 nucleotides read TGTGCCAGCAGCGACATGTCGCGGGGCTATGGCTACACCTTC. Translation: CASSDMSRGYGYTF.

This clonotype appeared many times. The chain carries TRBV7-8 and TRBJ2-3, with 10 nucleotides matching TRBD2. The CDR3 length is 17 residues. Germline assignment: CDR1 SGHVS and CDR2 FQNEAQ. V shed 1 base, J shed 5 bases, and the junction held 9 bases outside the gene matches. The DNA of the CDR3 is TGTGCCAGCAGCTTAGGACTAGCGGGCGTGGATGGAGATACGCAGTATTTT. This translates into CASSLGLAGVDGDTQYF. The full variable domain, completed using reference TRBV7-8 and TRBJ2-3, is GAGVSQSPRYKVAKRGQDVALRCDPISGHVSLFWYQQALGQGPEFLTYFQNEAQLDKSGLPSDRFFAERPEGSVSTLKIQRTQQEDSAVYLCASSLGLAGVDGDTQYFGPGTRLTVL.

This clonotype was found a few times. A read error may explain this, as a much larger clone is one base away. This chain joins TRBV20-1 and TRBJ1-1; D is ambiguous. The CDR3 extends over 12 amino acids. Germline V gives CDR1 DFQATT, CDR2 SNEGSKA (reference sequence). The V and J ends lost 3 bases and 3 bases respectively, with 8 bases between them. CDR3 residues: CSASLVDTEAFF. In DNA, the CDR3 is TGCAGTGCTAGTCTCGTGGACACTGAAGCTTTCTTT.

V and J are TRBV5-1 and TRBJ2-3, with TRBD2 matching over 13 bases. This CDR3 region has 16 residues. Germline values: CDR1 SGHRS, CDR2 YFSETQ. The V segment lost 0 bases and the J segment 7 bases; nucleotides outside the gene matches: 5. The CDR3 loop reads CASSLEGTSGMYTQYF. The CDR3, as DNA: TGCGCCAGCAGCTTGGAGGGGACTAGCGGGATGTATACGCAGTATTTT.